A single sample gave rise to the 20 T cell receptor beta chains below, sequenced in a study of blood T cells in healthy people across ages. A sample-barcoded 5' primer and a J-beta primer mix were used in a second PCR of roughly 7 to 11 cycles. TCRdb recomputed calls from the 5' RACE reads with MiXCR, one row per CDR3 protein. The table shows more than 800,000 distinct CDR3 sequences, with 29% occurring only once. The material sequenced was blood. These receptors originate from an elderly woman in good health.

This chain connects TRBV7-2 to TRBJ1-2; D unclear. The CDR3 is made up of 13 amino acids. The V end was cut by 2 bases, the J end by 6 bases, with 10 bases between. Germline assignment: CDR1 SGHTA and CDR2 FQGNSA. The CDR3 DNA follows: TGTGCCAGCAGCTTAATAGCTCGAAATGGCTACACCTTC. Translation: CASSLIARNGYTF.

The chain uses TRBV4-1 and TRBJ2-1; D is unresolved. This CDR3 contains 17 residues. Germline V gives CDR1 MGHRA, CDR2 YSYEKL. V was trimmed by 5 bases and J by 13 bases, leaving 30 bases between them. CDR3 nucleotide sequence: TGCGCCAGCAGCGCGTCCGTGTTTACGAGAGGCATAAACATTCAGTTCTTC. Its protein product is CASSASVFTRGINIQFF.

This clonotype was counted many times. The chain joins TRBV20-1 to TRBJ2-1; 11 nucleotides align to TRBD2. This CDR3 has 15 amino acids. Trimming took 6 bases from V and 4 from J; bases not matched to a gene: 8. Germline V gene data show CDR1 as DFQATT and CDR2 as SNEGSKA (reference sequence). The CDR3 region is CSATSSGGWYNEQFF. The CDR3 nucleotides read TGCAGTGCAACATCTAGCGGGGGGTGGTACAATGAGCAGTTCTTC.

This clonotype has at least ten counts. The chain links TRBV11-2 to TRBJ2-1; 7 bases match TRBD1. V dropped 2 bases and J dropped 6; count of bases not matched to a gene: 7. Germline V gene lookup returns CDR1 SGHAT and CDR2 FQNNGV. CDR3 length equals 15 residues. As DNA, the CDR3 is TGTGCCAGCAGCTTATCGACAGGGATGGGCAATGAGCAGTTCTTC. It yields the protein CASSLSTGMGNEQFF. The full variable domain, completed using reference TRBV11-2 and TRBJ2-1, is EAGVAQSPRYKIIEKRQSVAFWCNPISGHATLYWYQQILGQGPKLLIQFQNNGVVDDSQLPKDRFSAERLKGVDSTLKIQPAKLEDSAVYLCASSLSTGMGNEQFFGPGTRLTVL.

Details on this clonotype: This may come from a read error, since a much larger clone is one base off. The V gene is TRBV2, the J gene TRBJ2-7, with D unresolved. V lost 2 bases to trimming and J lost 6 bases, with 17 bases between them. Germline V gene sequence: CDR1 SNHLY, CDR2 FYNNEI. The length of the CDR3 is 15 residues. In DNA form, the CDR3 reads TGTGCCAGCAGTGAACTGGAAATGGGAAAGACCGAGCAGTACTTC. This translates into CASSELEMGKTEQYF.

As for this clonotype: A much larger clone sits a single nucleotide away, making a read error possible. CDR3: CASKALAAGETQYF. The CDR3 coding sequence is TGTGCCAGCAAAGCACTAGCGGCGGGAGAGACCCAGTACTTC. The J gene is TRBJ2-4, the V gene TRBV6-6; 8 bases are a match to TRBD2. The end of the DNA aligns better with TRBJ2-5, so the J call may be wrong. This CDR3 is 14 amino acids long. CDR1 is MNHNY, CDR2 SVGAGI, per germline (reference sequence).

This clonotype was observed a single time. The chain links TRBV6-1 to TRBJ1-1; maybe TRBD1 (6 bases). V dropped 6 bases and J dropped 0 bases, with 20 bases sitting between them. CDR1 is MNHNS, CDR2 SASEGT, per germline. CDR3 length equals 17 residues. The CDR3 loop reads CASRPESLGTMNTEAFF. The CDR3 region has the DNA TGTGCCAGCAGACCCGAGAGTTTGGGGACAATGAACACTGAAGCTTTCTTT.

This clonotype was seen at least ten times. This chain connects TRBV5-1 to TRBJ2-7; tentative D call: TRBD2 (6 bases). The CDR3 sequence is 14 residues long. V gave up 4 bases and J gave up 2 bases, with 13 bases separating them. CDR1 and CDR2 (germline): SGHRS, YFSETQ. The chain's CDR3 is CASSRRGMTYEQYF. CDR3 DNA sequence: TGCGCCAGCAGCCGGCGGGGCATGACCTACGAGCAGTACTTC.

In DNA form, the CDR3 reads TGTGCCAGCAGCTCCTTCAGCAGCGGGGTATACAATGAGCAGTTCTTC. Protein: CASSSFSSGVYNEQFF. The J gene is TRBJ2-1, the V gene TRBV7-2, with TRBD2 matching 7 bases. The CDR3 consists of 16 residues. Trimming cost V 4 bases and J 4 bases; bases outside gene matches: 10. The germline gives CDR1 SGHTA, CDR2 FQGNSA.

In its sample, this clonotype was seen many times. V is TRBV7-2 and J is TRBJ2-3; 8 nucleotides align to TRBD2. The CDR3 runs 16 residues. Per the germline V gene, CDR1 is SGHTA and CDR2 is FQGNSA. J lost 5 bases, V lost 0 bases, and 7 bases had no gene match. The CDR3: CASSLAVGGGRDTQYF. CDR3 nucleotide sequence: TGTGCCAGCAGCTTAGCGGTCGGGGGGGGTAGAGATACGCAGTATTTT.

This clonotype was picked up many times. The chain couples TRBV2 to TRBJ2-5, with 12 bases aligning to TRBD1. The germline CDR1 and CDR2 sequences are SNHLY and FYNNEI. V lost 7 bases, J lost 5 bases, and 11 bases stayed unmatched. There are 16 residues in the CDR3. The CDR3 sequence: CASKLGQGARVETQYF. The CDR3 coding sequence is TGTGCCAGCAAATTGGGACAGGGGGCGCGTGTGGAGACCCAGTACTTC.

The chain carries TRBV4-1 and TRBJ2-1, with D perhaps TRBD2 (5 bases). Germline lookup yields CDR1 MGHRA and CDR2 YSYEKL. V was clipped by 0 bases and J by 7 bases, with 16 bases between them. The CDR3 spans 16 residues. DNA of the CDR3: TGCGCCAGCAGCCAAGATGCGGCGGGTGTCGTGAATGAGCAGTTCTTC. It codes for CASSQDAAGVVNEQFF.

This clonotype was recorded many times. The V call is TRBV20-1, the J call TRBJ2-1, with 10 bases aligning to TRBD2. The CDR3 consists of 13 residues. The germline CDR1 and CDR2 sequences are DFQATT and SNEGSKA (reference sequence). Trimming cost V 6 bases and J 7 bases; bases outside gene matches: 6. The CDR3 sequence is CSARTSGDNEQFF. CDR3 coding DNA: TGCAGTGCACGAACTAGCGGGGATAATGAGCAGTTCTTC.

There are many counts of this clonotype. The gene calls are TRBV7-2 and TRBJ1-2, with D perhaps matching TRBD1 (6 bases). The CDR3 runs to 14 residues. Trimming stripped 1 base from V and 5 bases from J, with 11 bases between. The germline V gene encodes CDR1 SGHTA and CDR2 FQGNSA. The CDR3 DNA reads as TGTGCCAGCAGCTTAGACCAGGGGTCATATGGCTACACCTTC. Amino acids: CASSLDQGSYGYTF.

This clonotype was picked up a small number of times. This rearrangement joins TRBV27 to TRBJ2-1; D is uncertain. CDR1 and CDR2 (germline): MNHEY, SMNVEV (reference sequence). There are 18 residues in the CDR3. With 1 base removed from V and 2 bases from J, the gap between germline ends came to 18 bases. In DNA, the CDR3 is TGTGCCAGCAGTTTATTCTCCCAGGCGCGTAAAGCCTACAATGAGCAGTTCTTC. The encoded protein is CASSLFSQARKAYNEQFF.

This clonotype was seen a few times. The chain has TRBV7-2 and TRBJ1-5; 9 bases align to TRBD1. The CDR3 runs to 16 residues. V trimming: 5 bases; J trimming: 6 bases; junction bases outside the gene matches: 11. Germline CDR1 SGHTA, CDR2 FQGNSA. CDR3 in amino acids: CASSPTGTGFSQPQHF. The CDR3 bases are TGTGCCAGCAGCCCAACCGGGACAGGGTTCAGTCAGCCCCAGCATTTT.

The chain joins TRBV7-9 to TRBJ2-2; D perhaps matches TRBD1 (5 bases). The CDR3 totals 14 residues. The germline V gene encodes CDR1 SEHNR and CDR2 FQNEAQ (reference sequence). Trimming stripped 6 bases from V and 0 bases from J, with 8 bases between. CDR3 bases: TGTGCCAGCAGATGGACAACGAACACCGGGGAGCTGTTTTTT. Encoded protein: CASRWTTNTGELFF.

Many counts were recorded for this clonotype. The CDR3 spells CASSWVGGEQFF. Here the CDR3 DNA reads TGTGCCAGCAGCTGGGTGGGGGGTGAGCAGTTCTTC. V gene TRBV3-1 combines with J gene TRBJ2-1; D is perhaps TRBD2 (6 bases). Deletions cut 5 bases from V and 9 bases from J, with 11 bases between. Germline V gene data show CDR1 as LGHDT and CDR2 as YNNKEL (reference sequence). The CDR3 length is 12 residues.

The chain recombines TRBV6-2 or TRBV6-3 with TRBJ2-7, with D unclear. This CDR3 contains 13 residues. V gave up 6 bases and J gave up 5 bases, with 14 bases separating them. CDR1 is MNHEY and CDR2 is SVGEGT in the germline V gene. CDR3 sequence: CASSFYSQNEQYF. CDR3 DNA: TGTGCCAGCAGCTTTTACTCCCAAAACGAGCAGTACTTC.

This clonotype was seen at least ten times. The chain carries TRBV14 and TRBJ2-1; TRBD1 matches 8 bases. Trimming removed 5 bases from V and 6 bases from J; junction bases left unmatched: 12. The CDR3 consists of 16 residues. Germline loops: CDR1 SGHDN, CDR2 FVKESK. The CDR3 coding sequence is TGTGCCAGCAGCAAAGCACAGGGGGTTCCCATCAATGAGCAGTTCTTC. Amino acids: CASSKAQGVPINEQFF.